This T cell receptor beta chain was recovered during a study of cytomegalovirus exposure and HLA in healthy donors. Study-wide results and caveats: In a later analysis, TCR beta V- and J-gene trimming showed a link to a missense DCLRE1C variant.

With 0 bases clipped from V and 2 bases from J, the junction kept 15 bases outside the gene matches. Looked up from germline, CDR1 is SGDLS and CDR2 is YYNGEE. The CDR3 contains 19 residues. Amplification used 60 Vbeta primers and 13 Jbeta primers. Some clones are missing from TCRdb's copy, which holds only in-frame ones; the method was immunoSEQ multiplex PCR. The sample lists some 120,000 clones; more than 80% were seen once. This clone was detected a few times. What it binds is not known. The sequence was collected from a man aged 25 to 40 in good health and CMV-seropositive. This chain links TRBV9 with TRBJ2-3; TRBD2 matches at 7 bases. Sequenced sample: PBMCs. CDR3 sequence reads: CASSVAYGSGGWATDTQYF. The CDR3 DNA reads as TGTGCCAGCAGCGTAGCCTATGGGTCGGGAGGATGGGCCACAGATACGCAGTATTTT. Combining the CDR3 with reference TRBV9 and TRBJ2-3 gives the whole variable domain DSGVTQTPKHLITATGQRVTLRCSPRSGDLSVYWYQQSLDQGLQFLIQYYNGEERAKGNILERFSAQQFPDLHSELNLSSLELGDSALYFCASSVAYGSGGWATDTQYFGPGTRLTVL.